The sample holds many counts of the clone carrying this TCR beta chain. Its antigen is unidentified. Each cDNA held unique molecular identifiers, and template switching gave it a universal primer site. MiXCR, run by TCRdb on the 5' RACE reads, gives a single entry per CDR3 protein. This table holds hundreds of thousands of distinct CDR3 sequences, roughly 6.2% found once. The data belong to a study of identical twins. Each donor (without exception) was a healthy Caucasian. This CDR3 spans 14 amino acids. Unmatched junction bases numbered 7, after V lost 5 bases and J lost 5 bases. Germline V CDR1 and CDR2: DFQATT, SNEGSKA (reference sequence). Study outcomes and limitations: Shared out-of-frame alpha sequences (those common to twins) showed excess low generation probability. Memory repertoires lacked the insertion deficit that abundant cord blood beta clonotypes showed.

The sequenced material came from naive T cells sorted from blood. The gene calls are TRBV20-1 and TRBJ2-5; 11 nucleotides agree with TRBD2. This clonotype originated in a man between 18 and 29 years old in good health. The CDR3, as DNA: TGCAGTGCTCGCCTAGCGGGAGGTACCGAGACCCAGTACTTC. It yields the protein CSARLAGGTETQYF.